This TCR beta chain was sequenced during a study of graft-versus-host responses after intestinal transplantation. In the study overall: The recipients all started with anti-thymocyte globulin induction and then took tacrolimus and steroids for about three years.

As regards this clone: Its target is unknown.

Using immunoSEQ multiplex PCR, the repertoire was profiled, and TCRdb retains in-frame clones only, with some absent. Of tens of thousands of clones detected, around 93% appear once; the ten largest clones hold more than 0.15%. This TCR was sampled from a human donor who was the organ donor for an intestinal transplant. The sample was unstimulated CD4+ T cells sorted from spleen or lymph node cells, taken before transplant.

The chain's CDR3 is CASSWTSGVGGEQFF. The CDR3 coding sequence is TGTGCCAGCAGCTGGACTAGCGGGGTCGGAGGTGAGCAGTTCTTC. The chain has TRBV7-3 and TRBJ2-1, with 12 bases aligning to TRBD2. Trimming took 4 bases from V and 9 from J; bases not matched to a gene: 7. Looked up from germline, CDR1 is SGHTA and CDR2 is FQGTGA. The CDR3 length is 15 residues.